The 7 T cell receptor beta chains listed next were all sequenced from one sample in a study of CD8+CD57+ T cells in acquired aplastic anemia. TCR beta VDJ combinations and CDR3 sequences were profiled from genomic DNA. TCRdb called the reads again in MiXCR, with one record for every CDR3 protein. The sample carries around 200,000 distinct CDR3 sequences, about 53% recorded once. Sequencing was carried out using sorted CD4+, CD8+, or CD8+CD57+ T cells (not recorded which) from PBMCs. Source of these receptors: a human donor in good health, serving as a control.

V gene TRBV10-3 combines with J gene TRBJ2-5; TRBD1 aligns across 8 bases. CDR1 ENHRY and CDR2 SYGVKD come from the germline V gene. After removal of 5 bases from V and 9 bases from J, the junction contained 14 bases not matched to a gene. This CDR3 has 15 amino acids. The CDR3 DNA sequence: TGTGCCATCAGTCAACAGGGGGGTAGCAATCAGCCCCAGTACTTC. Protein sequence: CAISQQGGSNQPQYF.

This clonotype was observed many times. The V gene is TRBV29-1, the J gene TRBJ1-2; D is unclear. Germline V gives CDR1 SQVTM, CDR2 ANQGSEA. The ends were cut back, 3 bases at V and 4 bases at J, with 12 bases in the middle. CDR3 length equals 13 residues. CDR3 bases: TGCAGCGTTGAGAATCCTTCGGGCTATGGCTACACCTTC. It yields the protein CSVENPSGYGYTF.

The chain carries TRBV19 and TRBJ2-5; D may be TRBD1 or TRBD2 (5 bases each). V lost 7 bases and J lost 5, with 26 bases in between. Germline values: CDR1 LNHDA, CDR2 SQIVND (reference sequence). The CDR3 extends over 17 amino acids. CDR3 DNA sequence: TGTGCCAGTATGATGACAGCCCGGGGAAGAGGAACTGAGACCCAGTACTTC. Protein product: CASMMTARGRGTETQYF.

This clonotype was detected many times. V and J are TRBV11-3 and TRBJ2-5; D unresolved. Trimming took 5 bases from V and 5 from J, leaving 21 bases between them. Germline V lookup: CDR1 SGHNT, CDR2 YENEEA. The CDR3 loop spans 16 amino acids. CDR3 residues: CASSPVTTARWETQYF. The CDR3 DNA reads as TGTGCCAGCAGCCCGGTCACAACAGCCCGGTGGGAGACCCAGTACTTC. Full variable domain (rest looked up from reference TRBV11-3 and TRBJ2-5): EAGVVQSPRYKIIEKKQPVAFWCNPISGHNTLYWYLQNLGQGPELLIRYENEEAVDDSQLPKDRFSAERLKGVDSTLKIQPAELGDSAVYLCASSPVTTARWETQYFGPGTRLLVL.

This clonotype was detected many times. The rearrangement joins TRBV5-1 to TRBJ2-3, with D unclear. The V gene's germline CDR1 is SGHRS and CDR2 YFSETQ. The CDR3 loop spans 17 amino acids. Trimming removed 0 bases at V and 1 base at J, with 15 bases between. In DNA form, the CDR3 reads TGCGCCAGCAGCTTGGCGATCGACAACCTTGGCACAGATACGCAGTATTTT. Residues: CASSLAIDNLGTDTQYF. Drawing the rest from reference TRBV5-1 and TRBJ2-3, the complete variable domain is KAGVTQTPRYLIKTRGQQVTLSCSPISGHRSVSWYQQTPGQGLQFLFEYFSETQRNKGNFPGRFSGRQFSNSRSEMNVSTLELGDSALYLCASSLAIDNLGTDTQYFGPGTRLTVL.

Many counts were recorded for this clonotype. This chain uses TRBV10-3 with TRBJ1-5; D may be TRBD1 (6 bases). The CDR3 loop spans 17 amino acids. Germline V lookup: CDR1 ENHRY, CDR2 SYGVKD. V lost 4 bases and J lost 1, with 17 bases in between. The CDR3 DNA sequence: TGTGCCATCAGTGCCCAGGGGTTTGGGATAAGCAATCAGCCCCAGCATTTT. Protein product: CAISAQGFGISNQPQHF.

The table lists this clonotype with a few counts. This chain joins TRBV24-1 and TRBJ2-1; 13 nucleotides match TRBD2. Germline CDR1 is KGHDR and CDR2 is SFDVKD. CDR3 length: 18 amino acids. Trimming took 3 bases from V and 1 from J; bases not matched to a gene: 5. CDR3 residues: CATSDLTSGGASYNEQFF. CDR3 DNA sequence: TGTGCCACCAGTGATCTTACTAGCGGGGGGGCTTCCTACAATGAGCAGTTCTTC.